A selection of T cell receptor beta chains follows, all from one sample in a study of blood T cell repertoires in COVID-19. Here immunoSEQ multiplex PCR was the method, and the copy in TCRdb shows in-frame clones only, minus some. The repertoire holds fewer than 250,000 clones, with roughly 80% as singletons. The sequenced material came from peripheral blood. These receptors all come from a woman between 70 and 85 years old with acute or convalescent COVID-19. The CDR3 runs from the conserved cysteine through the conserved F or W. A D gene is named only where the DNA matches it firmly. Expanded clones get a size class; other rows say once, few or many, or leave the size out.

NA	TRBJ1-3	TRBV27	NA	CASSQGRSGNTIYF	TGTGCCAGCAGTCAGGGTAGGTCTGGAAACACCATATATTTT
NA	TRBJ1-5	TRBV28	NA	CASSFSATLRGQPQHF	TGTGCCAGCAGTTTTTCGGCAACGCTTAGAGGTCAGCCCCAGCATTTT
NA	TRBJ1-2	TRBV7-9	NA	CASSLTGDFDGYTF	TGTGCCAGCAGCTTAACCGGGGACTTCGATGGCTACACCTTC
NA	TRBJ1-2	TRBV7-9	NA	CASSLGTFYGYTF	TGTGCCAGCAGCTTGGGGACATTCTATGGCTACACCTTC
NA	TRBJ1-1	TRBV18	NA	CASSPDRSNTEAFF	TGTGCCAGCTCACCAGACAGATCGAACACTGAAGCTTTCTTT
TRBD1	TRBJ1-2	TRBV5-5	NA	CASSLAAGTGSLYGYTF	TGTGCCAGCAGCTTGGCGGCCGGGACAGGGTCCCTCTATGGCTACACCTTC
TRBD1	TRBJ1-5	TRBV6-2/TRBV6-3	once	CASSLSGQITSDRQHF	TGTGCCAGCAGTTTATCGGGACAGATTACCTCCGATCGCCAGCATTTT
TRBD1	TRBJ1-1	TRBV3-1/TRBV3-2	NA	CASSRWDRGPNTEAFF	TGTGCCAGCAGCCGGTGGGACAGGGGGCCTAACACTGAAGCTTTCTTT
NA	TRBJ2-2	TRBV4-2	NA	CASSQDGMMNTGELFF	TGTGCCAGCAGCCAAGACGGGATGATGAACACCGGGGAGCTGTTTTTT
TRBD1	TRBJ1-1	TRBV10-1	NA	CARGYRARGLHTEAFF	TGCGCCAGGGGGTACAGGGCCAGGGGGCTGCACACTGAAGCTTTCTTT
NA	TRBJ2-3	TRBV5-1	NA	CASSLGRSTSTDTQYF	TGCGCCAGCAGCTTGGGGCGGAGCACTAGCACAGATACGCAGTATTTT
NA	TRBJ2-2	TRBV6-2/TRBV6-3	NA	CASSSVTGELFF	TGTGCCAGCAGTTCCGTTACCGGGGAGCTGTTTTTT
TRBD1	TRBJ1-1	TRBV5-1	NA	CASSLTGGYTEAFF	TGCGCCAGCAGCTTGACAGGGGGGTACACTGAAGCTTTCTTT
TRBD1	TRBJ1-6	TRBV9	NA	CASSVGGTGDSPLHF	TGTGCCAGCAGCGTAGGTGGGACAGGGGATTCACCCCTCCACTTT
NA	TRBJ1-4	TRBV9	NA	CASSVASGNEKLFF	TGTGCCAGCAGCGTAGCGTCAGGAAATGAAAAACTGTTTTTT
TRBD1	TRBJ2-7	TRBV30	NA	CASTGSSYEQYF	TGTGCCTCGACAGGGAGCTCCTACGAGCAGTACTTC
NA	TRBJ2-3	TRBV5-1	NA	CASRRGDKTDTQYF	TGCGCCAGCAGGAGAGGGGACAAGACAGATACGCAGTATTTT
TRBD1	TRBJ2-1	TRBV9	NA	CASSGYRGMTGMIHGEQFF	TGTGCCAGCAGCGGGTACCGGGGAATGACAGGGATGATCCATGGTGAGCAGTTCTTC
NA	TRBJ1-2	TRBV29-1	NA	CSALEVYGYTF	TGCAGCGCTCTAGAGGTCTATGGCTACACCTTC
NA	TRBJ1-1	TRBV9	NA	CASSVGPGNGVNTEAFF	TGTGCCAGCAGCGTAGGGCCGGGAAACGGGGTGAACACTGAAGCTTTCTTT
NA	TRBJ1-5	TRBV7-2	once	CASSLGGMGNQPQHF	TGTGCCAGCAGCTTGGGGGGTATGGGCAATCAGCCCCAGCATTTT
NA	TRBJ1-6	TRBV27	NA	CASSLTDRSYNSPLHF	TGTGCCAGCAGTTTAACAGACCGCTCCTATAATTCACCCCTCCACTTT
NA	TRBJ2-1	TRBV5-1	few	CASSIMSNEQFF	TGCGCCAGCAGCATCATGAGTAATGAGCAGTTCTTC
TRBD1	TRBJ2-1	TRBV3-1/TRBV3-2	NA	CASSQRDRNNEQFF	TGTGCCAGCAGCCAGCGGGACAGGAACAATGAGCAGTTCTTC
TRBD2	TRBJ2-1	TRBV7-2	NA	CASSLGSLAGVNEQFF	TGTGCCAGCAGCTTAGGCAGTCTAGCGGGGGTCAATGAGCAGTTCTTC
NA	TRBJ1-2	TRBV19	NA	CASSRGRNYGYTF	TGTGCCAGTAGTAGGGGCAGGAACTATGGCTACACCTTC
NA	TRBJ1-3	TRBV7-2	NA	CASSLTTGNTIYF	TGTGCCAGCAGCTTGACAACTGGAAACACCATATATTTT
NA	TRBJ1-1	TRBV10-2	NA	CASSDGRNTEAFF	TGCGCCAGCAGTGACGGTAGAAACACTGAAGCTTTCTTT
TRBD2	TRBJ2-1	TRBV6-5	NA	CASRLAGYNEQFF	TGTGCCAGCAGGCTAGCGGGGTACAATGAGCAGTTCTTC
NA	TRBJ2-7	TRBV5-6	NA	CASSLLRNEQYF	TGTGCCAGCAGCTTGTTGCGGAACGAGCAGTACTTC
TRBD1	TRBJ1-1	TRBV19	NA	CASSLRQGGLNTEAFF	TGTGCCAGTAGTCTCAGACAGGGCGGTTTGAACACTGAAGCTTTCTTT
NA	TRBJ1-2	TRBV19	NA	CASSRQESANYGYTF	TGTGCCAGTAGTCGACAGGAATCAGCTAACTATGGCTACACCTTC
NA	TRBJ2-7	TRBV11-2	NA	CASSLAFSSYEQYF	TGTGCCAGCAGCTTAGCCTTTAGCTCCTACGAGCAGTACTTC
TRBD1	TRBJ2-7	TRBV7-2	NA	CASSLGQPPYEQYF	TGTGCCAGCAGCTTGGGACAGCCACCTTACGAGCAGTACTTC
NA	TRBJ1-5	TRBV2	NA	CASSVEWQPQHF	TGTGCCAGCAGTGTTGAGTGGCAGCCCCAGCATTTT
TRBD2	TRBJ2-3	TRBV5-4	NA	CASSLGRPLAGSTDTQYF	TGTGCCAGCAGCTTGGGCCGTCCACTAGCGGGGAGCACAGATACGCAGTATTTT
NA	TRBJ2-7	TRBV27	NA	CASNKQGYQTYEQYF	TGTGCCAGCAACAAACAGGGCTACCAGACCTACGAGCAGTACTTC
TRBD2	TRBJ2-7	TRBV7-8	NA	CASSFSGGTYEQYF	TGTGCCAGCAGCTTTAGCGGGGGGACCTACGAGCAGTACTTC
NA	TRBJ2-4	TRBV19	NA	CASSIRQGLAKNIQYF	TGTGCCAGTAGTATTCGCCAGGGGTTAGCCAAAAACATTCAGTACTTC
TRBD1	TRBJ1-2	TRBV5-1	NA	CASSWDRNYGYTF	TGCGCCAGCAGCTGGGACAGGAACTATGGCTACACCTTC
TRBD1	TRBJ1-2	TRBV6-1	NA	CASSEAPGGYGYTF	TGTGCCAGCAGTGAAGCGCCAGGGGGCTATGGCTACACCTTC
NA	TRBJ1-2	TRBV10-1	few	CASSEDRYYGYTF	TGCGCCAGCAGTGAGGATAGATACTATGGCTACACCTTC
TRBD2	TRBJ2-5	TRBV15	once	CATSPTTGGGGKTQYF	TGTGCCACCAGCCCTACCACGGGGGGAGGTGGGAAGACCCAGTACTTC
NA	TRBJ1-6	TRBV4-1	NA	CASSQDRGGLDSPLHF	TGCGCCAGCAGCCAAGATAGGGGTGGATTGGATTCACCCCTCCACTTT
NA	TRBJ2-7	TRBV6-2/TRBV6-3	NA	CASSYPGSYEQYF	TGTGCCAGCAGTTACCCGGGCTCCTACGAGCAGTACTTC
NA	TRBJ1-6	TRBV18	once	CASSPTGGSSPLHF	TGTGCCAGCTCACCAACGGGGGGAAGTTCACCCCTCCACTTT
TRBD2	TRBJ2-1	TRBV5-6	NA	CASSFAGGPPYNEQFF	TGTGCCAGCAGCTTCGCGGGGGGGCCCCCCTACAATGAGCAGTTCTTC
NA	TRBJ1-1	TRBV12-3/TRBV12-4	few	CASRKGPNTEAFF	TGTGCCAGCAGGAAGGGGCCGAACACTGAAGCTTTCTTT
NA	TRBJ1-1	TRBV6-1	NA	CASSEPGANTEAFF	TGTGCCAGCAGTGAACCTGGGGCGAACACTGAAGCTTTCTTT
NA	TRBJ1-5	TRBV2	NA	CASSGLDSNQPQHF	TGTGCCAGCAGTGGACTGGATAGCAATCAGCCCCAGCATTTT
NA	TRBJ2-7	TRBV6-1	once	CASSDVGGHPYEQYF	TGTGCCAGCAGTGACGTGGGGGGTCACCCCTACGAGCAGTACTTC
NA	TRBJ2-3	TRBV5-6	NA	CASSLALSASTDTQYF	TGTGCCAGCAGCTTGGCCCTGAGCGCTAGCACAGATACGCAGTATTTT
TRBD1	TRBJ1-4	TRBV6-5	NA	CASSHQGATNEKLFF	TGTGCCAGCAGTCATCAGGGGGCAACTAATGAAAAACTGTTTTTT
TRBD1	TRBJ1-3	TRBV18	NA	CASSRDRGDTIYF	TGTGCCAGCTCCCGGGACAGGGGAGACACCATATATTTT
NA	TRBJ2-1	TRBV19	NA	CASSIEGTTYNEQFF	TGTGCCAGTAGTATAGAAGGGACAACCTACAATGAGCAGTTCTTC